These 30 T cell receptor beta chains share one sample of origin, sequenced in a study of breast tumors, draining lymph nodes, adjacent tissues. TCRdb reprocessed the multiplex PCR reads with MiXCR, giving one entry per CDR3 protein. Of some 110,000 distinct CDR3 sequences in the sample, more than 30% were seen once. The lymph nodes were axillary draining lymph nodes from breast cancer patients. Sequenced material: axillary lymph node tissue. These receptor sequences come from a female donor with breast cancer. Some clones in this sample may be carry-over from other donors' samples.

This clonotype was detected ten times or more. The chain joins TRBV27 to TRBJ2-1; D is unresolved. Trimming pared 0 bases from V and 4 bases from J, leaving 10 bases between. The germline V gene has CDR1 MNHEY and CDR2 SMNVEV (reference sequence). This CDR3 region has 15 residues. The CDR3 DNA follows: TGTGCCAGCAGTTTATCCCCTCACCCTTACAATGAGCAGTTCTTC. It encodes CASSLSPHPYNEQFF.

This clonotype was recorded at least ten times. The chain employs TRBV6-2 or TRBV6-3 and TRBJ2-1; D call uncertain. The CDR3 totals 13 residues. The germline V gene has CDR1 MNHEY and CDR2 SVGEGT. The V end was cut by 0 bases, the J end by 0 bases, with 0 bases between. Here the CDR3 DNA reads TGTGCCAGCAGTTACTCCTCCTACAATGAGCAGTTCTTC. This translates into CASSYSSYNEQFF.

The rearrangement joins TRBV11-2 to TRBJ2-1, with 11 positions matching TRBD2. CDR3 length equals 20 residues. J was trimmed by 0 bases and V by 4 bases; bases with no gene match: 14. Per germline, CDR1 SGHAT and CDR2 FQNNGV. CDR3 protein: CASSSPGIAGGSSSYNEQFF. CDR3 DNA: TGTGCCAGCAGCTCCCCCGGGATAGCGGGAGGGTCGAGCTCCTACAATGAGCAGTTCTTC.

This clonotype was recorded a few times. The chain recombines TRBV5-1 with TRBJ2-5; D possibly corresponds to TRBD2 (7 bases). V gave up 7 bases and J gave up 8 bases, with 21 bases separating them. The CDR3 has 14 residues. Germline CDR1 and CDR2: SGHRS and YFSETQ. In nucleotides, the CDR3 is TGCGCCAGCGGGGGGGGCATGGATGCAGACACCCAGTACTTC. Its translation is CASGGGMDADTQYF. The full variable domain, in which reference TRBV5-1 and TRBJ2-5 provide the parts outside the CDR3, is KAGVTQTPRYLIKTRGQQVTLSCSPISGHRSVSWYQQTPGQGLQFLFEYFSETQRNKGNFPGRFSGRQFSNSRSEMNVSTLELGDSALYLCASGGGMDADTQYFGPGTRLLVL.

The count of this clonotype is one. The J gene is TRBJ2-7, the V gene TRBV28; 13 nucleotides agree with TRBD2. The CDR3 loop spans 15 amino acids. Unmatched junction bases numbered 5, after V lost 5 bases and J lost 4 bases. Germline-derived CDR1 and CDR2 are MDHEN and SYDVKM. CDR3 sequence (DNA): TGTGCCAGCAGTCCACTAGCGGGGGGGCAGTACGAGCAGTACTTC. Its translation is CASSPLAGGQYEQYF. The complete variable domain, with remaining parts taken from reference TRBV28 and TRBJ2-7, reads DVKVTQSSRYLVKRTGEKVFLECVQDMDHENMFWYRQDPGLGLRLIYFSYDVKMKEKGDIPEGYSVSREKKERFSLILESASTNQTSMYLCASSPLAGGQYEQYFGPGTRLTVT.

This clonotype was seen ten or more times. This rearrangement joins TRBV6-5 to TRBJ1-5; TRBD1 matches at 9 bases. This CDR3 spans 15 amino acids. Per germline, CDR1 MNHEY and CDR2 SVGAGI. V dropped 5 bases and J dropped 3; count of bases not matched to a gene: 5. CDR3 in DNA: TGTGCCAGCAGTCCGGGACAGGGTTACAATCAGCCCCAGCATTTT. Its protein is CASSPGQGYNQPQHF.

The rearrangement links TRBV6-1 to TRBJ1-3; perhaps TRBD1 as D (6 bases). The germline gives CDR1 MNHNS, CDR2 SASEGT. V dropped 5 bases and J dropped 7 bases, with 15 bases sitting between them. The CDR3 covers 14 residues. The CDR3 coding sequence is TGTGCCAGCAGTATCCAGGGGCTCGCGAACACCATATATTTT. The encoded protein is CASSIQGLANTIYF.

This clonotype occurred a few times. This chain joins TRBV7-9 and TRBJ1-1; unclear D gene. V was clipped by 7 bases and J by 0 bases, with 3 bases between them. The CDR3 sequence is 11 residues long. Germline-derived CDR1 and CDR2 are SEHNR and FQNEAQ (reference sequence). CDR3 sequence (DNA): TGTGCCAGCACCTTGAACACTGAAGCTTTCTTT. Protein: CASTLNTEAFF.

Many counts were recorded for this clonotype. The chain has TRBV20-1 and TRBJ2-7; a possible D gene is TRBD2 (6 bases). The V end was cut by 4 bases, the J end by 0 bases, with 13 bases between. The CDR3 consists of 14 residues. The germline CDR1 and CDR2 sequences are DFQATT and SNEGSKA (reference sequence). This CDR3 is CSATSGGISYEQYF. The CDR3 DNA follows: TGCAGTGCTACCAGTGGCGGGATCTCCTACGAGCAGTACTTC.

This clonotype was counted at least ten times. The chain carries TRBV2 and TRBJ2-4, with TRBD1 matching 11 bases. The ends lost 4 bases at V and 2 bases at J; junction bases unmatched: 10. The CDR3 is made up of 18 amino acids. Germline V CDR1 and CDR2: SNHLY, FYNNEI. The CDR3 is CASSGRGTGGTSKNIQYF. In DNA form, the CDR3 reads TGTGCCAGCAGTGGTCGGGGGACAGGGGGTACTTCCAAAAACATTCAGTACTTC.

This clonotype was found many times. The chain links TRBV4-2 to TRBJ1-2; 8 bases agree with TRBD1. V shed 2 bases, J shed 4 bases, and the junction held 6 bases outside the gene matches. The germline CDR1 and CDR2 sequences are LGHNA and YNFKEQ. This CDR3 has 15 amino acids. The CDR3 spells CASSQSGTGVYGYTF. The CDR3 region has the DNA TGTGCCAGCAGCCAATCCGGGACAGGAGTCTATGGCTACACCTTC.

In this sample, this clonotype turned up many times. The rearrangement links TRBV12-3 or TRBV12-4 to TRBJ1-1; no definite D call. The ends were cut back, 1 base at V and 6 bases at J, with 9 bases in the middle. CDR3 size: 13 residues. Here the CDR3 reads CASSLGGSAEAFF. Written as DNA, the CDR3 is TGTGCCAGCAGTTTAGGAGGGTCGGCTGAAGCTTTCTTT.

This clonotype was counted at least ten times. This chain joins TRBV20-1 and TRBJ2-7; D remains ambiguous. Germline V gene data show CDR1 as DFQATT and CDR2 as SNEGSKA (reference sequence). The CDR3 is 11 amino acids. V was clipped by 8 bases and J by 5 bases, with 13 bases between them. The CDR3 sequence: CSSGSRDEQYF. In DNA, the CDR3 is TGCAGTTCCGGCTCCCGGGACGAGCAGTACTTC.

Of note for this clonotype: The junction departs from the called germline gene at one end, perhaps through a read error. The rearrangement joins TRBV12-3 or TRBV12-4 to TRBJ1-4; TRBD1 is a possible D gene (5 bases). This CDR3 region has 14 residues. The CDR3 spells CASSLGQGPEKLFF. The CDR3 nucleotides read TGTGCCAGCAGTTTAGGGCAGGGTCCTGAAAAACTGTTTTTC.

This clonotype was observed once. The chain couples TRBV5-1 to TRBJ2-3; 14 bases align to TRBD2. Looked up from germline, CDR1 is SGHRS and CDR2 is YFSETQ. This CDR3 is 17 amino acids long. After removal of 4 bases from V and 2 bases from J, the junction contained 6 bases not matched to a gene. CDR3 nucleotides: TGCGCCAGCAGCCTACGACTAGCGGGGGGGGTCACAGATACGCAGTATTTT. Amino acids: CASSLRLAGGVTDTQYF.

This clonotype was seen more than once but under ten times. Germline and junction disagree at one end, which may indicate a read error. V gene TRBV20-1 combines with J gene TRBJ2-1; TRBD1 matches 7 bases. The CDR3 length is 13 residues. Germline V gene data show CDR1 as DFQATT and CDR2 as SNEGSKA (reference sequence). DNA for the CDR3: TGCAGTGCTAGCGGGACAGCATACAATGCGCAGTTCTTC. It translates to CSASGTAYNAQFF.

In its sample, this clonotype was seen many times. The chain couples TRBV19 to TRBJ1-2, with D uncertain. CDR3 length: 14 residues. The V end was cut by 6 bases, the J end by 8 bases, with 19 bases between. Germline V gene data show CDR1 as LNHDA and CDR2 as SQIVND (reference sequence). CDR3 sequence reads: CASSPLLPGSGYTF. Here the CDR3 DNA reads TGTGCCAGTAGCCCCCTCTTGCCGGGGAGCGGCTACACCTTC.

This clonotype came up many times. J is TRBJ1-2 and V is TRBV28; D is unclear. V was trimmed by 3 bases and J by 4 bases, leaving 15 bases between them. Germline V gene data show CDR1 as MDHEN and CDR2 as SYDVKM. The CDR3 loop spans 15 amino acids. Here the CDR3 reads CASSFSGDNPYGYTF. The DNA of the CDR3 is TGTGCCAGCAGTTTTTCCGGTGACAACCCCTATGGCTACACCTTC.

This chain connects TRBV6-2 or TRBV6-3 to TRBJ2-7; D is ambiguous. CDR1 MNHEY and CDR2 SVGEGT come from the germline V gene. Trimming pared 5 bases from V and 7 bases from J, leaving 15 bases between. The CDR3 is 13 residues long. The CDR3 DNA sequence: TGTGCCAGCAGTCACGCCGACAAGGGAGAGCAGTACTTC. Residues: CASSHADKGEQYF.

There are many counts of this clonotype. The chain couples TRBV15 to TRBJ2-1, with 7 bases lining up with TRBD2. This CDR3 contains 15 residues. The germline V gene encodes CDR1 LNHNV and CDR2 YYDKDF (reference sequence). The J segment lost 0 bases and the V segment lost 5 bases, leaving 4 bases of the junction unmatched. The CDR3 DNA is TGTGCCACCAGCGGGGACTACCCCTCCTACAATGAGCAGTTCTTC. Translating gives CATSGDYPSYNEQFF.

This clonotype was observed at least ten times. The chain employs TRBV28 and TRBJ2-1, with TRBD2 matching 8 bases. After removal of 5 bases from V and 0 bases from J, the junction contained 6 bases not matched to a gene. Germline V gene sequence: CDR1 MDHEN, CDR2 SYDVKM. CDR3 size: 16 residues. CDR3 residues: CASSLIGTSSYNEQFF. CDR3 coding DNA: TGTGCCAGCAGTCTCATCGGGACTAGCTCCTACAATGAGCAGTTCTTC.

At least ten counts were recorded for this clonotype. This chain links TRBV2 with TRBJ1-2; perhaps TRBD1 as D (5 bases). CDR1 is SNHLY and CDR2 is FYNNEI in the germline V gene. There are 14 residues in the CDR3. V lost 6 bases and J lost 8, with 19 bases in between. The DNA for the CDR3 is TGTGCCAGCAGCCCAGCAGAAGGGACGGGGGGCTACACCTTC. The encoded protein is CASSPAEGTGGYTF.

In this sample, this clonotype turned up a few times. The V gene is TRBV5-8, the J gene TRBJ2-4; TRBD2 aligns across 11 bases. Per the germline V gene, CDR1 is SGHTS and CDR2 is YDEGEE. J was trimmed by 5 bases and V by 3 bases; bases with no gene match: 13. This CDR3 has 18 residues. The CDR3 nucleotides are TGTGCCAGCAGCTCTGGCCGGTTGGGACTAGCGGACGAAAACATTCAGTACTTC. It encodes CASSSGRLGLADENIQYF.

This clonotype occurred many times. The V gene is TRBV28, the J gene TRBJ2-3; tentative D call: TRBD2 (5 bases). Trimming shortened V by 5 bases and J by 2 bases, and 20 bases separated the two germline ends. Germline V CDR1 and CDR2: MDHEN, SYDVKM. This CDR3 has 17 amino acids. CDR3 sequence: CASSPGYGQTPTDTQYF. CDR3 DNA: TGTGCCAGCAGTCCGGGGTATGGCCAGACCCCCACAGATACGCAGTATTTT.

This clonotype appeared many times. The CDR3 region has the DNA TGTGCCAGCAGCTCCAGTCTACTAGCGGGAGTCGGCACCGGGGAGCTGTTTTTT. Encoded protein: CASSSSLLAGVGTGELFF. The V gene is TRBV7-9, the J gene TRBJ2-2, with 11 bases that match TRBD2. Germline V gives CDR1 SEHNR, CDR2 FQNEAQ (reference sequence). The CDR3 extends over 18 amino acids. Unmatched junction bases numbered 11, after V lost 4 bases and J lost 4 bases.

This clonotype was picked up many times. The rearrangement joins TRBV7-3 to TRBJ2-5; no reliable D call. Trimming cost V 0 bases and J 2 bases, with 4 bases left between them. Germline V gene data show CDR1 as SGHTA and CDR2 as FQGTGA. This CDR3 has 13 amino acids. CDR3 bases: TGTGCCAGCAGCTTAACCTATCAAGAGACCCAGTACTTC. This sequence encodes CASSLTYQETQYF.

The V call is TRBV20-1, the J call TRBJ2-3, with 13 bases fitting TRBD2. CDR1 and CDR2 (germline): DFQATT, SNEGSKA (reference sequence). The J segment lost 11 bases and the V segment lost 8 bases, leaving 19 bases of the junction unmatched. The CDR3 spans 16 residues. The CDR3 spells CSLPGLAGFSYNEQYF. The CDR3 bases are TGCAGTTTACCGGGACTAGCGGGATTCTCCTACAATGAGCAGTATTTT.

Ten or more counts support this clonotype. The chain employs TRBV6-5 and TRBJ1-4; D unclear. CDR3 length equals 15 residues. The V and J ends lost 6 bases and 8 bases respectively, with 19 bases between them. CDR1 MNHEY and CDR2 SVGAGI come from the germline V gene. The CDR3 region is CASRTTPLWEEKLFF. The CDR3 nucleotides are TGTGCCAGCAGAACGACCCCACTGTGGGAGGAAAAACTGTTTTTT.

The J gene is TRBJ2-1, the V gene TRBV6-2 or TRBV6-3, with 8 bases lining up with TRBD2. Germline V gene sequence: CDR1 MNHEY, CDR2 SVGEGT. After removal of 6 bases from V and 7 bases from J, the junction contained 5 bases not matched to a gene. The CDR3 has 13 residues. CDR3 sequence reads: CASRPGTRNEQFF. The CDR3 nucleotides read TGTGCCAGCAGACCCGGGACTAGAAATGAGCAGTTCTTC.

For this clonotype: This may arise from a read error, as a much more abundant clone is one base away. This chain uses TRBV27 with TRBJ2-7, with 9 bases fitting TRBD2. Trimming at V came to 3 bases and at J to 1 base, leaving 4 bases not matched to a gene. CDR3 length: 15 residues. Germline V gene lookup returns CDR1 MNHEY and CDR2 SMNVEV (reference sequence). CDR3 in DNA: TGTGCCAGCAGTTTCCGTAGCGGGGGTTCCTACGAGCAGTACTTC. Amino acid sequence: CASSFRSGGSYEQYF.